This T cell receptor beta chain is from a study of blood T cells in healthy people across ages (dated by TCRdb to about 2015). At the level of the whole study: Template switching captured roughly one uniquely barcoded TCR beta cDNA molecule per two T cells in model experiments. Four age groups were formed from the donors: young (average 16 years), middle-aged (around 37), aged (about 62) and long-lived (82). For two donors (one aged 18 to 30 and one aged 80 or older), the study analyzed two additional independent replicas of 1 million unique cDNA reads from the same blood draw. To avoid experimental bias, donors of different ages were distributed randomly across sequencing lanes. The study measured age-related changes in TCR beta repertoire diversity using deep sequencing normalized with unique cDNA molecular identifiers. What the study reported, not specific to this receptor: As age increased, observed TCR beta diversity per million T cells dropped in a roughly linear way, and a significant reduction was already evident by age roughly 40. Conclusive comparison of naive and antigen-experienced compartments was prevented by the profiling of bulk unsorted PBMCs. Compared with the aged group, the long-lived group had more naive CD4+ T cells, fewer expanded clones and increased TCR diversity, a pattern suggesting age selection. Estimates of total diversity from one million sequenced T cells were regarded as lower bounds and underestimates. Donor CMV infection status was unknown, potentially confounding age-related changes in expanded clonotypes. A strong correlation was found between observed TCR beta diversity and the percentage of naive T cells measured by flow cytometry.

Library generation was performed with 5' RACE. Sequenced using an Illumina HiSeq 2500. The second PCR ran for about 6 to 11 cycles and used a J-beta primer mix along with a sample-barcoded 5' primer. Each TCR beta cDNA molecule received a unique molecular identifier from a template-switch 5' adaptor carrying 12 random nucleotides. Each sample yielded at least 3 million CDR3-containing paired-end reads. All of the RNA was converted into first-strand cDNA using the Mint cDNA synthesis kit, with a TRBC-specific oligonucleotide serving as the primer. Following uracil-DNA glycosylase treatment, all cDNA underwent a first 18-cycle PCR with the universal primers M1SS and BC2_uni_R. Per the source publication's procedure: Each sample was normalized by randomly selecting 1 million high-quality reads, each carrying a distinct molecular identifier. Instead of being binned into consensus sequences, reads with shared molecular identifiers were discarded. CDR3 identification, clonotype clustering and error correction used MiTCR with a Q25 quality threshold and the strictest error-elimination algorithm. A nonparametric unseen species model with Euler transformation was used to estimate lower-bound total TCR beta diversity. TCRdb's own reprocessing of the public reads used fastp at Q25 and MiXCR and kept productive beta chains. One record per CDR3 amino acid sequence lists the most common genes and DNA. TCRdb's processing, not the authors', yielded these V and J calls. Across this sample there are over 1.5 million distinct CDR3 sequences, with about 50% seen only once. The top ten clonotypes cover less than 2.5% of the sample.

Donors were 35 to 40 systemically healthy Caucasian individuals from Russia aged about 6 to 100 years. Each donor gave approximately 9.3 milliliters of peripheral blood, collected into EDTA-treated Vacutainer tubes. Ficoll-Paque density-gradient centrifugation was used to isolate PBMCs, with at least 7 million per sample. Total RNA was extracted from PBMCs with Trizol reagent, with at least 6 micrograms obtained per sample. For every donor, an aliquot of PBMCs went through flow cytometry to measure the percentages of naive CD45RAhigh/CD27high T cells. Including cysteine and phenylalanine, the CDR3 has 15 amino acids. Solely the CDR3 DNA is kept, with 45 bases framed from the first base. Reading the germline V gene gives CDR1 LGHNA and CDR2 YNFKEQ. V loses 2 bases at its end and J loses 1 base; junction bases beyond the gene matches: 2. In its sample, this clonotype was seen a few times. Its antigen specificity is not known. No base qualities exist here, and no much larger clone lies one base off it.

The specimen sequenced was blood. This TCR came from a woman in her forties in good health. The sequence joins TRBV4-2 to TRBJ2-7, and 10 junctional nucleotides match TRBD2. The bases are TGTGCCAGCAGCCAACTAGCGGGGGAATCCTACGAGCAGTACTTC. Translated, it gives CASSQLAGESYEQYF.